A selection of T cell receptor beta chains follows, all from one sample in a study of cytomegalovirus exposure and HLA in healthy donors. Profiling relied on immunoSEQ multiplex PCR, and the TCRdb table lists in-frame clones only, not all of them. The sample holds under 200,000 clones; around 77% are singletons and the top ten take around 2.4%. The specimen was PBMCs. Every receptor here comes from a man aged 60 to 75 in good health and CMV-seronegative. Each CDR3 is given with its conserved first and last residue. A D gene is named only where the DNA matches it firmly. Clone size appears in some rows only: once, few, many, or a class for an expanded clone.

>TRBV11-2|TRBD2|TRBJ2-7|NA
CASSLDLAGPSEYEQYF
TGTGCCAGCAGCTTAGACCTAGCGGGACCCTCAGAGTACGAGCAGTACTTC
>TRBV5-1|TRBD2|TRBJ2-7|NA
CASSVRLAGEYEQYF
TGCGCCAGCAGCGTACGACTAGCGGGGGAATACGAGCAGTACTTC
>TRBV5-1|TRBD2|TRBJ2-5|NA
CASSLTSARQETQYF
TGCGCCAGCAGCTTGACTAGCGCCCGCCAAGAGACCCAGTACTTC
>TRBV5-1|TRBD1|TRBJ2-1|NA
CASSLAGAGGYNEQFF
TGCGCCAGCAGCTTGGCAGGGGCAGGGGGTTACAATGAGCAGTTCTTC
>TRBV27|TRBD2|TRBJ2-5|NA
CASSLRTSGEETQYF
TGTGCCAGCAGTTTAAGGACTAGCGGGGAAGAGACCCAGTACTTC
>TRBV14|NA|TRBJ1-2|NA
CASSQIQGGGYTF
TGTGCCAGCAGCCAAATACAGGGCGGAGGCTACACCTTC
>TRBV12-5|TRBD1|TRBJ1-3|NA
CASSMSSGTGSGNTIYF
TGTGCTAGTTCAATGAGTTCCGGGACAGGGTCTGGAAACACCATATATTTT
>TRBV29-1|NA|TRBJ2-3|NA
CSVLALSTDTQYF
TGCAGCGTCCTGGCCTTGAGCACAGATACGCAGTATTTT
>TRBV7-7|TRBD1|TRBJ2-7|NA
CASSLGQGRYYEQYF
TGTGCCAGCAGCTTAGGACAGGGGAGGTACTACGAGCAGTACTTC
>TRBV29-1|NA|TRBJ2-3|few
CSVEGPMRTTDTQYF
TGCAGCGTTGAGGGCCCAATGCGAACGACAGATACGCAGTATTTT
>TRBV29-1|TRBD2|TRBJ2-1|NA
CSVSGRGAINNEQFF
TGCAGCGTTTCCGGGCGGGGGGCCATCAACAATGAGCAGTTCTTC
>TRBV7-6|TRBD2|TRBJ2-1|NA
CASSWGLGRTSYNEQFF
TGTGCCAGCAGCTGGGGACTAGGGCGTACCTCCTACAATGAGCAGTTCTTC
>TRBV5-1|TRBD2|TRBJ2-3|NA
CASSLGELAGGIPQYF
TGCGCCAGCAGCTTGGGGGAACTAGCGGGGGGTATTCCGCAGTATTTT
>TRBV11-2|TRBD2|TRBJ2-7|few
CASSPTGLAGYEQYF
TGTGCCAGCAGCCCCACGGGACTAGCGGGGTACGAGCAGTACTTC
>TRBV29-1|TRBD2|TRBJ2-4|few
CSAGTSGSGNIQYF
TGCAGCGCAGGGACTAGCGGGAGTGGTAACATTCAGTACTTC
>TRBV7-6|NA|TRBJ2-7|NA
CASSLAHSGYEQYF
TGTGCCAGCAGCTTAGCCCACAGCGGCTACGAGCAGTACTTC
>TRBV2|NA|TRBJ1-6|NA
CASRGPGTRNSPLHF
TGTGCCAGCAGGGGTCCGGGGACACGGAATTCACCCCTCCACTTT
>TRBV6-5|NA|TRBJ1-2|NA
CASSPETRTYGYTF
TGTGCCAGCAGCCCCGAGACAAGAACTTATGGCTACACCTTC
>TRBV5-4|TRBD1|TRBJ2-5|once
CASSFDRGKETQYF
TGTGCCAGCAGCTTCGACAGGGGAAAAGAGACCCAGTACTTC
>TRBV28|TRBD2|TRBJ2-7|NA
CASRPRTSGSYEQYF
TGTGCCAGCAGACCGCGGACTAGCGGGAGCTACGAGCAGTACTTC
>TRBV5-4|TRBD1|TRBJ2-3|NA
CASSLEGTGAFSTDTQYF
TGTGCCAGCAGCTTGGAAGGGACAGGGGCCTTTAGCACAGATACGCAGTATTTT
>TRBV5-1|TRBD1|TRBJ1-1|NA
CASSLAGGGMNTEAFF
TGCGCCAGCAGCTTGGCAGGGGGTGGCATGAACACTGAAGCTTTCTTT
>TRBV19|NA|TRBJ1-6|NA
CASSIGEGPNSPLHF
TGTGCCAGTAGTATAGGAGAGGGCCCGAATTCACCCCTCCACTTT
>TRBV6-5|TRBD1|TRBJ1-6|NA
CASSYYGGQELSPLHF
TGTGCCAGCAGTTACTATGGGGGACAGGAGTTATCACCCCTCCACTTT
>TRBV7-9|NA|TRBJ2-7|NA
CASSLVTYEQYF
TGTGCCAGCAGCTTAGTTACCTACGAGCAGTACTTC
>TRBV5-5|NA|TRBJ2-3|few
CASSIGGDTQYF
TGTGCCAGCAGCATTGGGGGCGATACGCAGTATTTT
>TRBV5-1|TRBD2|TRBJ2-7|NA
CASSLGGGLEAYEQYF
TGCGCCAGCAGCTTGGGGGGGGGACTAGAGGCCTACGAGCAGTACTTC
>TRBV19|NA|TRBJ1-5|NA
CASSGGRVVGNQPQHF
TGTGCCAGTAGTGGGGGCAGGGTGGTAGGCAATCAGCCCCAGCATTTT
>TRBV19|TRBD1|TRBJ1-5|NA
CASSKQGTRNQPQHF
TGTGCCAGTAGTAAACAGGGGACAAGGAATCAGCCCCAGCATTTT
>TRBV5-4|TRBD2|TRBJ2-3|NA
CASSKGLAASTDTQYF
TGTGCCAGCAGCAAGGGACTAGCGGCTAGCACAGATACGCAGTATTTT
>TRBV6-5|NA|TRBJ1-2|NA
CASRPGYRNYGYPF
TGTGCCAGCAGACCAGGGTATCGAAACTATGGCTACCCCTTC
>TRBV5-4|NA|TRBJ2-4|NA
CASSFSLGDIQYF
TGTGCCAGCAGCTTCAGTCTAGGAGACATTCAGTACTTC
>TRBV25-1|NA|TRBJ2-7|few
CASSESIGGRAYEQYF
TGTGCCAGCAGTGAAAGTATAGGGGGAAGAGCCTACGAGCAGTACTTC
>TRBV5-4|NA|TRBJ1-1|NA
CASSLARGGITEAFF
TGTGCCAGCAGCTTGGCCAGGGGAGGGATAACTGAAGCTTTCTTT
>TRBV5-1|NA|TRBJ1-5|NA
CASRVGGLQGNQPQHF
TGCGCCAGCAGAGTCGGGGGGTTACAGGGCAATCAGCCCCAGCATTTT
>TRBV27|TRBD1|TRBJ1-1|NA
CASSHTTGGNAFF
TGTGCCAGCAGTCACACGACAGGGGGAAATGCTTTCTTT
>TRBV19|NA|TRBJ1-2|NA
CASSILQGKSNYGYTF
TGTGCCAGTAGTATATTGCAGGGGAAGTCCAACTATGGCTACACCTTC
>TRBV5-1|TRBD1|TRBJ2-7|NA
CASSQTPGTVYEQYF
TGCGCCAGCAGCCAAACCCCCGGGACAGTCTACGAGCAGTACTTC
>TRBV5-1|NA|TRBJ1-6|NA
CASSLGTASSYNSPLNF
TGCGCCAGCAGCTTGGGCACGGCTAGCTCCTATAATTCACCCCTCAACTTT
>TRBV19|TRBD2|TRBJ2-1|few
CASSVYSGSFDEQFF
TGTGCCAGTAGTGTATATAGCGGGAGTTTTGATGAGCAGTTCTTC
>TRBV7-7|NA|TRBJ2-2|NA
CASSSVRGLPRGGELFF
TGTGCCAGCAGCTCCGTCCGGGGACTCCCCCGGGGCGGGGAGCTGTTTTTT
>TRBV2|TRBD2|TRBJ2-7|NA
CASSEGIVLAGQYEQYF
TGTGCCAGCAGTGAGGGGATTGTGTTAGCGGGTCAGTACGAGCAGTACTTC
>TRBV11-3|TRBD2|TRBJ2-2|NA
CASSPLAGENTGELFF
TGTGCCAGCAGCCCCTTAGCGGGGGAGAACACCGGGGAGCTGTTTTTT
>TRBV5-1|TRBD1|TRBJ1-2|NA
CASSPTGGRYGYTF
TGCGCCAGCAGTCCCACAGGGGGCAGGTATGGCTACACCTTC
>TRBV21-1|NA|TRBJ2-1|NA
CASSPLRQRVGFDEQFF
TGTGCCAGCAGCCCCTTACGACAGCGGGTGGGGTTCGATGAGCAGTTCTTC
>TRBV7-3|NA|TRBJ2-1|NA
CASSAGPGAGYNEQFF
TGTGCCAGCAGCGCGGGGCCGGGAGCGGGCTACAATGAGCAGTTCTTC
>TRBV5-6|TRBD2|TRBJ2-3|NA
CASSSWGGSDTQYF
TGTGCCAGCAGCTCCTGGGGGGGGTCAGATACGCAGTATTTT
>TRBV23-1|TRBD1|TRBJ2-7|NA
CASSQSPDRGRDEQYF
TGCGCCAGCAGTCAATCTCCGGACAGGGGGCGGGACGAGCAGTACTTC
>TRBV30|NA|TRBJ1-1|NA
CAWSSDRHTEAFF
TGTGCCTGGAGCTCCGACAGGCACACTGAAGCTTTCTTT
>TRBV5-1|TRBD1|TRBJ2-4|NA
CASSHRTGGKNIQYF
TGCGCCAGCAGCCACAGGACAGGGGGGAAAAACATTCAGTACTTC
>TRBV30|TRBD1|TRBJ1-6|NA
CAWSRRDRARNSPLNF
TGTGCCTGGAGTCGCCGGGACAGGGCGAGGAATTCACCCCTCAACTTT
>TRBV18|NA|TRBJ2-3|NA
CASSLVGRSTDTQYF
TGTGCCAGCTCACTCGTTGGGAGAAGCACAGATACGCAGTATTTT
>TRBV4-1|NA|TRBJ1-5|many
CASSQGGNGQPQHF
TGCGCCAGCAGCCAAGGAGGGAACGGACAGCCCCAGCATTTT
>TRBV5-8|TRBD1|TRBJ1-4|NA
CASSLGQPNEKLFF
TGTGCCAGCAGCCTGGGACAGCCAAATGAAAAACTGTTTTTT
>TRBV7-6|TRBD2|TRBJ2-1|NA
CASRRGGDGRYNEQFF
TGTGCCAGCAGGAGGGGAGGGGACGGGAGGTACAATGAGCAGTTCTTC
>TRBV9|TRBD1|TRBJ1-3|NA
CASSVVGQGSGNTIYF
TGTGCCAGCAGCGTAGTGGGACAGGGCTCTGGAAACACCATATATTTT